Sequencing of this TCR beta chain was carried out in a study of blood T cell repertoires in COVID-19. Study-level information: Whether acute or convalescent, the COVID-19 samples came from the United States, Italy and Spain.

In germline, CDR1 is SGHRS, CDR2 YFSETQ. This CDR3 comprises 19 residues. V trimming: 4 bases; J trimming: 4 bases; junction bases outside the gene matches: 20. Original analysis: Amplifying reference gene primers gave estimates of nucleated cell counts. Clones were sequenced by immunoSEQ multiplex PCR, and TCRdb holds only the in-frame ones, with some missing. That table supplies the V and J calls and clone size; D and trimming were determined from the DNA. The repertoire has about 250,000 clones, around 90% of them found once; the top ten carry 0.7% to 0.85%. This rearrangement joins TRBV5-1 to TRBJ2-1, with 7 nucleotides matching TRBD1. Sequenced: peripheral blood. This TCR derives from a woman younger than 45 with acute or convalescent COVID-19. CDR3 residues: CASSQTILQDRRPYNEQFF. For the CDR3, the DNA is TGCGCCAGCAGCCAGACAATACTACAGGACAGGCGACCATACAATGAGCAGTTCTTC.